This T cell receptor delta chain appears in the sequencing data of a study of Vδ1+ human thymocytes (dated by TCRdb to the late 2010s). In the study overall: The study characterised mRNA-level TRG and TRD CDR3 repertoires of highly purified Vdelta1+ thymocytes from young children as a data resource. The multiplex-based CDR3 amplicon strategy had previously been validated against 5'RACE-based CDR3 amplicon generation methods.

The CDR3 starts with the cysteine, ends with the phenylalanine, and has 18 residues. The entry retains the CDR3 DNA only, 54 bases that are in frame from base 1. V is cut back by 5 bases and J by 2 bases, with 14 bases in the junction unmatched. CDR1 and CDR2 are read off the germline V gene as TSWWSYY and QGS. What the work shows at the level of the full study, not this receptor alone: Despite high sort purity, around 20% of thymic TRD sequences were Vdelta2 (and few Vdelta3), unlike peripheral blood Vdelta1+ controls. Many TRG clonotypes were found to be shared between donors (up to roughly 6.9x10^3), whereas TRD repertoires were found to be essentially private (max roughly 120 shared). Donors did not cluster by age or sex, so the analyses were not stratified by age or sex. Unlike the oligoclonal repertoires in peripheral blood, the thymic TRG and TRD repertoires appeared highly polyclonal, with Gaussian CDR3 length distributions. Because unexpected Vdelta2 sequences could lead to misinterpretation of bulk repertoire data, the authors recommended using highly purified populations and single-cell validation.

Thymic samples were depleted of alphabeta T cells, then CD3+ TCRVdelta1+ TCRVdelta2- thymocytes were FACS-sorted. The purity of the sorted Vdelta1+ thymocytes fell between about 98% and 99.6%. The thymic specimens were obtained from seven or eight paediatric patients who were undergoing corrective cardiac surgery and ranged in age from about 5 days to 15 months. Thymic tissue was dispersed, and mononuclear cells were isolated on a Histopaque-1077 density gradient. Staining used anti-TCRVdelta1 clone TS8.2, anti-TCRVdelta2 clone B6, anti-CD3 clone HIT3a and anti-TCRalphabeta clone IP26 antibodies. This clone was counted a few times. The specificity of this receptor is unknown. There are no base qualities to consult, and no much larger clone falls within one base. RNA was extracted with the RNeasy mini kit and reverse transcribed using Superscript III. Multiplex PCR was used to generate CDR3 amplicons, with pooled V-gene forward primers and a constant-region reverse primer carrying Illumina adaptor overhangs. Amplicons were gel-purified, then indexed with Nextera index primers over about 8 extra PCR cycles and purified with AMPure XP beads. Libraries were sequenced on an Illumina MiSeq with paired-end 250 bp reads, dual indexing and roughly 20% PhiX spike-in. From the authors' description of their analysis: FastQC was used to check read quality, and ea-utils fastq-join was used to merge TRG read pairs. Sequences were annotated with IMGT/HighV-QUEST, keeping only productive sequences with unambiguous V-gene assignment; clonotypes were defined by identical CDR3 sequence. VDJtools 1.1.1, tcR 2.2.3, Treemap and vegan Shannon diversity in R 3.4.4 were used for downstream analysis. Clones were re-identified by TCRdb from the public reads with CATT, and rows with the same DNA were merged. The V and J calls shown here were made by TCRdb, not taken from the authors' results. The sample has 45,000 to 60,000 delta-chain clones on record, about 14% of them singletons. The ten most abundant clones make up about 0.4% of the sample.

The sequence was collected from a girl under three years old who had congenital heart surgery. Sequencing was done on a sample of Vdelta1+ gamma-delta thymocytes from the thymus. This specimen's cell subset or site label, interpreted: FACS-sorted CD3+ TCRalphabeta- TCRVdelta1+ TCRVdelta2- thymocytes. The rearrangement combines TRDV1 with TRDJ1; TRDD3 lines up with 10 middle nucleotides. The CDR3 has the sequence CALGSPSSLGDSTDKLIF. The nucleotides are TGTGCTCTTGGGTCTCCTTCGTCACTGGGGGATTCTACCGATAAACTCATCTTT.